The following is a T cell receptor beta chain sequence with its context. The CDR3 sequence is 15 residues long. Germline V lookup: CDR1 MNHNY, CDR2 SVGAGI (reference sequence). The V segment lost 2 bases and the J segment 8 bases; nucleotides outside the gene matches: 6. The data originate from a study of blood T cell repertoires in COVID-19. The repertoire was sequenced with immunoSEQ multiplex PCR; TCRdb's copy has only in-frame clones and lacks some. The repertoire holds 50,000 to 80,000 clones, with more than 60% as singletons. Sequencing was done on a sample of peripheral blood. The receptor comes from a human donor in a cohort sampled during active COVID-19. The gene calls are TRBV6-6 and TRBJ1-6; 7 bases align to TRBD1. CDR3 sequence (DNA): TGTGCCAGCAGTTACAGGGGGCGCGGGTATTCACCCCTCCACTTT. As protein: CASSYRGRGYSPLHF.